This TCR beta chain was sequenced in a study of T cell changes during pregnancy in multiple sclerosis. Only in-frame clones appear in the TCRdb table, and some are missing; sequencing was by immunoSEQ multiplex PCR. The sample holds around 52,000 clones, approximately 87% seen once. The receptor comes from a human donor whose cells served as feeder cells for cultures in a pregnancy study. The sequencing input was peripheral blood from another person, used as feeder cells.

Here the CDR3 reads CASSSPGQGPRNYGYTF. Written as DNA, the CDR3 is TGCGCCAGCAGCTCACCCGGACAGGGACCGCGTAACTATGGCTACACCTTC. The chain links TRBV5-1 to TRBJ1-2, with 8 bases that match TRBD1. CDR1 is SGHRS and CDR2 is YFSETQ in the germline V gene. J gave up 1 base and V 3 bases, and 11 bases lay outside the gene matches. This CDR3 is 17 amino acids long. The variable domain in full, with the rest retrieved from reference TRBV5-1 and TRBJ1-2, is KAGVTQTPRYLIKTRGQQVTLSCSPISGHRSVSWYQQTPGQGLQFLFEYFSETQRNKGNFPGRFSGRQFSNSRSEMNVSTLELGDSALYLCASSSPGQGPRNYGYTFGSGTRLTVV.